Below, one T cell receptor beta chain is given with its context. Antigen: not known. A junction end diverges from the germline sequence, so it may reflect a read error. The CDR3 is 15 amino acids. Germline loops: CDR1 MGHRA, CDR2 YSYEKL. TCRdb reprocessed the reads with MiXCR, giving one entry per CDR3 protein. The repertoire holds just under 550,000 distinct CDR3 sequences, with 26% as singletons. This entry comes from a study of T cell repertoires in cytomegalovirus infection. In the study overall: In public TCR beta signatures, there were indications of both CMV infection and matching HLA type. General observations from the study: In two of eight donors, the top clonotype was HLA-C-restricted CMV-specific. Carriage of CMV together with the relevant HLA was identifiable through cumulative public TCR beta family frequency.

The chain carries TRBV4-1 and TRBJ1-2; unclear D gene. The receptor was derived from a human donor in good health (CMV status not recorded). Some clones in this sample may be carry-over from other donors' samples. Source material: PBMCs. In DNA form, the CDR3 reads TGTGCCAGCAGCGACCGGGCCCAAGTTAACTATGGCTACACCTTC. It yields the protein CASSDRAQVNYGYTF.